The 32 T cell receptor beta chains listed next were all sequenced from one sample in a study of shared clonotypes between healthy human individuals. Clones were read by immunoSEQ multiplex PCR, and TCRdb kept only the in-frame ones, dropping some. The table shows 2 million to 2.5 million clones, with 90% to 97% occurring only once. The sample was naive CD4+ T cells sorted from blood. The subset here: CD45RA+ positively selected. The receptors here all came from a man younger than 35 in good health.

The chain joins TRBV6-6 to TRBJ2-7; 11 positions match TRBD1. The V and J ends lost 7 bases and 4 bases, in that order; junction bases with no gene match: 9. The CDR3 is 15 amino acids. Germline CDR1 reads MNHNY; CDR2 reads SVGAGI (reference sequence). Here the CDR3 reads CASTSRGQGAYEQYF. The CDR3 coding sequence is TGTGCCAGCACTTCCCGCGGACAGGGGGCATACGAGCAGTACTTC.

The chain carries TRBV4-1 and TRBJ2-1, with TRBD1 matching 9 bases. This CDR3 region has 22 residues. Losses at the gene ends were 0 bases for V and 1 base for J; bases not matched to a gene: 19. Germline V gene lookup returns CDR1 MGHRA and CDR2 YSYEKL. Here the CDR3 DNA reads TGCGCCAGCAGCCAAGAGGGAAAGCCGGGACAGGGCCATATTAGATCCTACAATGAGCAGTTCTTC. This translates into CASSQEGKPGQGHIRSYNEQFF.

The CDR3: CASSPGTDYTEAFF. DNA for the CDR3: TGTGCCAGCAGTCCCGGGACAGACTACACTGAAGCTTTCTTT. The genes are TRBV2 and TRBJ1-1; TRBD1 aligns across 7 bases. With 5 bases clipped from V and 3 bases from J, the junction kept 6 bases outside the gene matches. The V gene's germline CDR1 is SNHLY and CDR2 FYNNEI. The CDR3 has 14 amino acids.

The chain employs TRBV4-1 and TRBJ2-5; no reliable D call. The CDR3 spans 15 residues. Germline V gene sequence: CDR1 MGHRA, CDR2 YSYEKL. Between the trimmed V and J ends, which lost 4 bases and 1 base, there was a span of 13 bases. The CDR3 is CASSPGLGSQETQYF. In DNA form, the CDR3 reads TGCGCCAGCAGCCCTGGCTTAGGCTCCCAAGAGACCCAGTACTTC.

V is TRBV12-5 and J is TRBJ2-7; D gene unclear. The CDR3 loop spans 13 amino acids. Germline assignment: CDR1 LGHNT and CDR2 FRNRAP. The V end lost 5 bases, the J end lost 2 bases, and 10 bases lay between the germline ends. CDR3 in DNA: TGTGCTAGTGGTCTAATGAATACCTACGAGCAGTACTTC. This sequence encodes CASGLMNTYEQYF. Together with reference TRBV12-5 and TRBJ2-7, the CDR3 gives the full variable domain: DARVTQTPRHKVTEMGQEVTMRCQPILGHNTVFWYRQTMMQGLELLAYFRNRAPLDDSGMPKDRFSAEMPDATLATLKIQPSEPRDSAVYFCASGLMNTYEQYFGPGTRLTVT.

This clone showed up just once. The chain links TRBV4-3 to TRBJ2-5, with 7 bases lining up with TRBD2. The V gene's germline CDR1 is LGHNA and CDR2 YSLEER. Trimming cost V 4 bases and J 4 bases; bases outside gene matches: 18. This CDR3 has 18 amino acids. In DNA form, the CDR3 reads TGCGCCAGCAGCCGAGGGGTTGGTTACGCGGGAGCGACAGAGACCCAGTACTTC. Translating gives CASSRGVGYAGATETQYF.

The chain couples TRBV11-1 to TRBJ2-2; D gene unclear. The CDR3 is 17 residues long. Germline V lookup: CDR1 SGHAT, CDR2 FQDESV (reference sequence). V was shortened by 5 bases and J by 2 bases, with 18 bases between the two germline ends. For the CDR3, the DNA is TGTGCCAGCAGCCTCACTTCTCGCGCAGCAAACACCGGGGAGCTGTTTTTT. It is translated as CASSLTSRAANTGELFF.

The rearrangement uses TRBV5-1 and TRBJ2-1, with 9 bases matching TRBD2. V gave up 0 bases and J gave up 10 bases; unmatched junction bases: 8. This CDR3 comprises 15 residues. Germline CDR1 is SGHRS and CDR2 is YFSETQ. This chain's CDR3 is CASSLAASGTSEQFF. The DNA of the CDR3 is TGCGCCAGCAGCTTGGCAGCTAGCGGGACTTCCGAGCAGTTCTTC. Full variable domain (rest looked up from reference TRBV5-1 and TRBJ2-1): KAGVTQTPRYLIKTRGQQVTLSCSPISGHRSVSWYQQTPGQGLQFLFEYFSETQRNKGNFPGRFSGRQFSNSRSEMNVSTLELGDSALYLCASSLAASGTSEQFFGPGTRLTVL.

The V gene is TRBV5-4, the J gene TRBJ2-5, with D hard to call. The germline V gene encodes CDR1 SGHNT and CDR2 YYREEE (reference sequence). V was clipped by 4 bases and J by 4 bases, with 11 bases between them. The CDR3 is made up of 13 amino acids. The CDR3 protein is CASSLNEGETQYF. DNA of the CDR3: TGTGCCAGCAGCCTTAACGAAGGAGAGACCCAGTACTTC.

This chain links TRBV28 with TRBJ2-7; D could derive from TRBD1 or TRBD2 (5 bases each). CDR3 length: 14 residues. The germline gives CDR1 MDHEN, CDR2 SYDVKM. The V end was cut by 3 bases, the J end by 2 bases, with 11 bases between. The CDR3 DNA reads TGTGCCAGCAGTTTCGGGGCGGTGACCTACGAGCAGTACTTC. Amino acid sequence: CASSFGAVTYEQYF.

The rearrangement uses TRBV30 and TRBJ2-7, with 7 bases identical to TRBD2. CDR1 and CDR2 (germline): GTSNPN, SVGIG (reference sequence). The CDR3 has 13 amino acids. Trimming cost V 0 bases and J 7 bases; bases outside gene matches: 6. CDR3 in DNA: TGTGCCTGGAGTGTACCGCCCGGGGGGGAGCAGTACTTC. As protein: CAWSVPPGGEQYF.

The chain recombines TRBV19 with TRBJ2-5; possibly TRBD2 for D (5 bases). This CDR3 region has 13 residues. In germline, CDR1 is LNHDA, CDR2 SQIVND (reference sequence). V was pared by 6 bases and J by 1 base, with 9 bases between. Written as DNA, the CDR3 is TGTGCCAGTAGCTTCCGGGGCCAAGAGACCCAGTACTTC. This codes for CASSFRGQETQYF.

This chain links TRBV28 with TRBJ1-2, with a possible D match to TRBD1 (6 bases). This CDR3 contains 15 residues. The germline CDR1 and CDR2 sequences are MDHEN and SYDVKM. Trimming took off 7 bases at V and 0 bases at J, with 15 bases between the two ends. The CDR3 loop reads CASTGASRSNYGYTF. DNA for the CDR3: TGTGCCAGCACAGGGGCGAGCCGCTCTAACTATGGCTACACCTTC.

This rearrangement joins TRBV18 to TRBJ2-7; the D gene is possibly TRBD2 (5 bases). Germline V gives CDR1 KGHSH, CDR2 LQKENI. V was shortened by 7 bases and J by 5 bases, with 15 bases between the two germline ends. The CDR3 is made up of 13 amino acids. The CDR3 here is CASCPSLCNEQYF. CDR3 DNA sequence: TGTGCCAGCTGTCCTAGCCTTTGCAACGAGCAGTACTTC.

The V and J genes are TRBV7-3 and TRBJ1-4; tentative D call: TRBD1 (6 bases). Trimming stripped 5 bases from V and 5 bases from J, with 15 bases between. The CDR3 runs 15 residues. In germline, CDR1 is SGHTA, CDR2 FQGTGA. The CDR3 DNA reads as TGTGCCAGCAGCCCCCAGGGGATTTCAAATGAAAAACTGTTTTTT. Translation gives CASSPQGISNEKLFF. Combining the CDR3 with reference TRBV7-3 and TRBJ1-4 gives the whole variable domain GAGVSQTPSNKVTEKGKYVELRCDPISGHTALYWYRQSLGQGPEFLIYFQGTGAADDSGLPNDRFFAVRPEGSVSTLKIQRTERGDSAVYLCASSPQGISNEKLFFGSGTQLSVL.

V gene TRBV6-1 combines with J gene TRBJ2-1; D might be TRBD2 (5 bases). V lost 4 bases and J 0 bases, leaving 13 bases between the germline ends. This CDR3 is 16 amino acids long. Germline CDR1 and CDR2: MNHNS and SASEGT. For the CDR3, the DNA is TGTGCCAGCAGTGTAGCGACGGCAAGCTCCTACAATGAGCAGTTCTTC. Translation: CASSVATASSYNEQFF.

The V call is TRBV5-1, the J call TRBJ2-5; D may be TRBD1 or TRBD2 (5 bases each). The CDR3 totals 15 residues. CDR1 SGHRS and CDR2 YFSETQ come from the germline V gene. Trimming shortened V by 0 bases and J by 1 base, and 10 bases separated the two germline ends. CDR3 coding DNA: TGCGCCAGCAGCTTGGAGCCGGGACCCCAAGAGACCCAGTACTTC. The encoded protein is CASSLEPGPQETQYF.

This rearrangement joins TRBV11-2 to TRBJ1-1, with no clear D. The V gene's germline CDR1 is SGHAT and CDR2 FQNNGV. Between the trimmed V and J ends, which lost 5 bases and 6 bases, there was a span of 10 bases. CDR3 size: 12 residues. In DNA, the CDR3 is TGTGCCAGCAGCGCAAAGACGTCTGAAGCTTTCTTT. This sequence encodes CASSAKTSEAFF.

The gene calls are TRBV11-2 and TRBJ2-7; D not resolved. The CDR3 totals 12 residues. Germline values: CDR1 SGHAT, CDR2 FQNNGV. The germline V and J ends were trimmed by 4 bases and 5 bases, with 9 bases remaining between them. CDR3: CASSSKGDEQYF. The CDR3 region has the DNA TGTGCCAGCAGCTCCAAAGGAGACGAGCAGTACTTC. Full variable domain (outside the CDR3, taken from reference TRBV11-2 and TRBJ2-7): EAGVAQSPRYKIIEKRQSVAFWCNPISGHATLYWYQQILGQGPKLLIQFQNNGVVDDSQLPKDRFSAERLKGVDSTLKIQPAKLEDSAVYLCASSSKGDEQYFGPGTRLTVT.

This clone was recorded only once. J is TRBJ1-5 and V is TRBV11-2; D is perhaps TRBD1 (5 bases). The CDR3 sequence is 13 residues long. V lost 5 bases and J 6 bases, leaving 11 bases between the germline ends. Germline assignment: CDR1 SGHAT and CDR2 FQNNGV. The CDR3 region has the DNA TGTGCCAGCAGCCGGGACCTCCGTCAGCCCCAGCATTTT. Protein: CASSRDLRQPQHF.

The chain's CDR3 is CASSPSGTRSEQYF. The DNA for the CDR3 is TGTGCCAGCAGTCCTAGCGGGACCCGAAGCGAGCAGTACTTC. The V gene is TRBV9, the J gene TRBJ2-7; 9 nucleotides align to TRBD2. The J segment lost 6 bases and the V segment lost 5 bases, leaving 9 bases of the junction unmatched. Germline V CDR1 and CDR2: SGDLS, YYNGEE. The CDR3 length is 14 residues.

The chain has TRBV18 and TRBJ2-7; TRBD2 agrees at 12 bases. The CDR3 is 18 residues long. Germline trimming cut 1 base from V and 4 bases from J; bases unmatched to any gene: 11. From germline, CDR1 is KGHSH and CDR2 LQKENI. CDR3 residues: CASSPLRASGREWYEQYF. In DNA, the CDR3 is TGTGCCAGCTCACCACTGCGGGCTAGCGGGAGGGAGTGGTACGAGCAGTACTTC.

The chain has TRBV10-1 and TRBJ2-1; the D is unclear. Germline CDR1 reads WNHNN; CDR2 reads SYGVQD (reference sequence). V was shortened by 3 bases and J by 4 bases, with 10 bases between the two germline ends. CDR3 size: 14 residues. In nucleotides, the CDR3 is TGCGCCAGCAGTGAACCCGAAAGGTACAATGAGCAGTTCTTC. Translated: CASSEPERYNEQFF.

This chain uses TRBV7-2 with TRBJ2-7, with 8 bases that match TRBD2. Unmatched junction bases numbered 2, after V lost 5 bases and J lost 2 bases. Germline V gene lookup returns CDR1 SGHTA and CDR2 FQGNSA. The CDR3 loop spans 13 amino acids. The CDR3 spells CASSEGLAYEQYF. CDR3 bases: TGTGCCAGCAGCGAGGGACTAGCCTACGAGCAGTACTTC.

V gene TRBV6-5 combines with J gene TRBJ2-2; no firm D call. This CDR3 comprises 12 residues. The germline gives CDR1 MNHEY, CDR2 SVGAGI. Deletions cut 5 bases from V and 7 bases from J, with 8 bases between. CDR3 in amino acids: CASSPSVGELFF. The CDR3 coding sequence is TGTGCCAGCAGTCCTTCCGTCGGGGAGCTGTTTTTT.

The V and J genes are TRBV7-9 and TRBJ2-2, with 11 positions matching TRBD1. The V segment lost 3 bases and the J segment 8 bases; nucleotides outside the gene matches: 5. The CDR3 has 15 residues. Per germline, CDR1 SEHNR and CDR2 FQNEAQ (reference sequence). CDR3 region: CASSFGTGGPGELFF. CDR3 nucleotides: TGTGCCAGCAGCTTCGGGACAGGGGGTCCGGGGGAGCTGTTTTTT.

J is TRBJ2-5 and V is TRBV10-2; the D is unclear. Germline lookup yields CDR1 WSHSY and CDR2 SAAADI. The ends were cut back, 2 bases at V and 9 bases at J, with 13 bases in the middle. CDR3 length: 13 residues. DNA of the CDR3: TGCGCCAGCAGTGAGGGCGACCGACTCTCCCAGTACTTC. The encoded protein is CASSEGDRLSQYF.

V gene TRBV29-1 combines with J gene TRBJ2-3; 7 bases agree with TRBD2. Germline assignment: CDR1 SQVTM and CDR2 ANQGSEA. CDR3 length: 13 residues. Trimming took 5 bases from V and 5 from J; bases not matched to a gene: 7. CDR3 in DNA: TGCAGCGTTTTCCGGGAGGCACGAGATACGCAGTATTTT. Translation gives CSVFREARDTQYF.

This clone was counted a single time. This chain links TRBV18 with TRBJ2-5; D uncertain. Trimming left V 3 bases short and J 2 bases short, with 16 bases between. The germline CDR1 and CDR2 sequences are KGHSH and LQKENI. The CDR3 covers 16 residues. DNA of the CDR3: TGTGCCAGCTCACCCATCGTCCTTAAAGGACAAGAGACCCAGTACTTC. This gives the protein CASSPIVLKGQETQYF.

This clone was detected only once. The chain joins TRBV6-6 to TRBJ1-1; 7 bases fit TRBD1. This CDR3 comprises 14 residues. The germline V gene has CDR1 MNHNY and CDR2 SVGAGI (reference sequence). Unmatched junction bases numbered 12, after V lost 9 bases and J lost 5 bases. CDR3 protein: CASHMAGGGTEAFF. The CDR3 DNA follows: TGTGCCAGTCACATGGCAGGGGGAGGAACTGAAGCTTTCTTT.

The chain is built from TRBV12-5 and TRBJ1-2; tentative D call: TRBD1 (6 bases). The V end lost 2 bases, the J end lost 7 bases, and 17 bases lay between the germline ends. The CDR3 totals 15 residues. The germline V gene encodes CDR1 LGHNT and CDR2 FRNRAP. CDR3: CASGLWSGESGGYTF. CDR3 coding DNA: TGTGCTAGTGGTTTGTGGTCAGGGGAAAGTGGTGGCTACACCTTC.

The chain links TRBV6-5 to TRBJ2-1; 9 bases align to TRBD1. Germline loops: CDR1 MNHEY, CDR2 SVGAGI. This CDR3 has 16 amino acids. Trimming at V came to 0 bases and at J to 4 bases, leaving 4 bases not matched to a gene. CDR3: CASSYSGQGGYNEQFF. CDR3 DNA sequence: TGTGCCAGCAGTTACTCGGGACAGGGAGGATACAATGAGCAGTTCTTC.